This T cell receptor (beta chain) was identified during a study of blood T cell repertoires in COVID-19. Trimming removed 6 bases from V and 7 bases from J; junction bases left unmatched: 10. Germline V lookup: CDR1 MNHEY, CDR2 SVGAGI. The CDR3 contains 15 residues. Original analysis: By means of reference gene primer amplification, nucleated cell counts were estimated. Some clones are missing from TCRdb's copy, which holds only in-frame ones; the method was immunoSEQ multiplex PCR. That table furnishes V, J and clone size, whereas the DNA furnished D and trimming. The data hold about 91,000 clones, with roughly 79% observed a single time.

The V gene is TRBV6-5, the J gene TRBJ1-5; TRBD1 matches 9 bases. This receptor was obtained from a woman older than 75 with acute or convalescent COVID-19. What was sequenced was peripheral blood. The DNA of the CDR3 is TGTGCCAGCAGATTGACAGGGGGTCAGGGCCAGCCCCAGCATTTT. Translated: CASRLTGGQGQPQHF.